Below are 19 T cell receptor beta chains sequenced from a single sample in a study of OX40 agonist ivuxolimab in advanced cancers. The table came from immunoSEQ multiplex PCR; TCRdb's copy has only in-frame clones and leaves some out. The profile shows roughly 120,000 clones, approximately 90% of them singletons. Source: CD4+ or CD8+ T cells sorted from blood, taken in a trial of the OX40 agonist ivuxolimab. The receptors originated from an adult with an advanced solid tumor such as melanoma, head and neck, liver or kidney cancer.

This clone occurred a few times. V gene TRBV7-3 combines with J gene TRBJ1-5; D unresolved. Germline CDR1 is SGHTA and CDR2 is FQGTGA. This CDR3 contains 13 residues. Trimming shortened V by 5 bases and J by 5 bases, and 10 bases separated the two germline ends. The CDR3 sequence: CASSPRRDQPQHF. The CDR3 bases are TGTGCCAGCAGCCCTCGCAGAGATCAGCCCCAGCATTTT.

The V gene is TRBV9, the J gene TRBJ2-7, with D maybe TRBD1 (6 bases). With 2 bases removed from V and 0 bases from J, the gap between germline ends came to 9 bases. The CDR3 extends over 14 amino acids. Germline-derived CDR1 and CDR2 are SGDLS and YYNGEE. This chain's CDR3 is CASSVDSASYEQYF. CDR3 DNA: TGTGCCAGCAGCGTGGACAGCGCCTCCTACGAGCAGTACTTC. Full variable domain (missing parts from reference TRBV9 and TRBJ2-7): DSGVTQTPKHLITATGQRVTLRCSPRSGDLSVYWYQQSLDQGLQFLIQYYNGEERAKGNILERFSAQQFPDLHSELNLSSLELGDSALYFCASSVDSASYEQYFGPGTRLTVT.

The chain recombines TRBV4-1 with TRBJ1-3, with TRBD1 matching over 7 bases. This CDR3 comprises 15 residues. Trimming at V came to 4 bases and at J to 2 bases, leaving 5 bases not matched to a gene. In germline, CDR1 is MGHRA, CDR2 YSYEKL. CDR3 DNA sequence: TGCGCCAGCAGCCCTCCTGGGACAGCTGGAAACACCATATATTTT. It specifies CASSPPGTAGNTIYF.

This chain links TRBV28 with TRBJ2-5; 8 positions match TRBD2. This CDR3 contains 13 residues. Germline V gene sequence: CDR1 MDHEN, CDR2 SYDVKM. The V segment lost 5 bases and the J segment 9 bases; nucleotides outside the gene matches: 8. The CDR3 nucleotides read TGTGCCAGCAGTCCCGGGACTAGTTGGGCCCAGTACTTC. This codes for CASSPGTSWAQYF.

The V and J genes are TRBV27 and TRBJ1-5, with no clear D. Germline V gives CDR1 MNHEY, CDR2 SMNVEV (reference sequence). V lost 5 bases to trimming and J lost 0 bases, with 11 bases between them. The CDR3 length is 15 residues. As DNA, the CDR3 is TGTGCCAGCAGTCTCACGGAATATAGCAATCAGCCCCAGCATTTT. Protein sequence: CASSLTEYSNQPQHF.

The chain recombines TRBV27 with TRBJ2-5; no clear D gene. Germline V gives CDR1 MNHEY, CDR2 SMNVEV (reference sequence). The CDR3 is made up of 15 amino acids. Trimming stripped 6 bases from V and 0 bases from J, with 14 bases between. The CDR3 nucleotides read TGTGCCAGCAGAGAGCAGCCTTCGTACCAAGAGACCCAGTACTTC. Translation gives CASREQPSYQETQYF.

The chain couples TRBV5-7 to TRBJ2-5; the match to TRBD1 covers 7 bases. TRBV5-7 is annotated as an ORF whose role is uncertain. V trimming: 4 bases; J trimming: 2 bases; junction bases outside the gene matches: 8. The CDR3 loop spans 15 amino acids. CDR3 sequence (DNA): TGTGCCAGCAGCGGGGGACAGAAGCTACAAGAGACCCAGTACTTC. Protein sequence: CASSGGQKLQETQYF.

CDR3 nucleotide sequence: TGCAGTGCGAGTGGCACCTACGAGCAGTACTTC. It codes for CSASGTYEQYF. The J gene is TRBJ2-7, the V gene TRBV20-1; D gene unclear. The CDR3 contains 11 residues. Trimming stripped 6 bases from V and 2 bases from J, with 8 bases between. Germline CDR1 DFQATT, CDR2 SNEGSKA (reference sequence).

The J gene is TRBJ1-2, the V gene TRBV18, with D possibly matching TRBD1 (6 bases). Germline V gene data show CDR1 as KGHSH and CDR2 as LQKENI. The CDR3 totals 13 residues. V lost 2 bases and J lost 2, with 6 bases in between. Here the CDR3 reads CASSPDRNYGYTF. The CDR3 nucleotides are TGTGCCAGCTCACCAGACAGGAACTATGGCTACACCTTC.

A single count supports this clone. This sequence joins TRBV7-2 and TRBJ2-7; D is undetermined. V was shortened by 1 base and J by 0 bases, with 10 bases between the two germline ends. CDR3 length equals 15 residues. The germline CDR1 and CDR2 sequences are SGHTA and FQGNSA. The CDR3, as DNA: TGTGCCAGCAGCTTAGTGTTCGGATCCTCCTACGAGCAGTACTTC. This codes for CASSLVFGSSYEQYF.

The CDR3 region has the DNA TGTGCCAGCAGTTTTGGGGGTACTACCTATGGCTACACCTTC. As protein: CASSFGGTTYGYTF. The chain is built from TRBV28 and TRBJ1-2; tentative D call: TRBD1 (5 bases). This CDR3 region has 14 residues. V lost 3 bases to trimming and J lost 4 bases, with 12 bases between them. Looked up from germline, CDR1 is MDHEN and CDR2 is SYDVKM.

V and J are TRBV5-1 and TRBJ2-3; TRBD1 or TRBD2 may be the D gene (5 bases each). V gave up 0 bases and J gave up 6 bases, with 11 bases separating them. Germline V gives CDR1 SGHRS, CDR2 YFSETQ. The CDR3 sequence is 14 residues long. In DNA form, the CDR3 reads TGCGCCAGCAGCTTGGAGGTCGGGGCGGATACGCAGTATTTT. It codes for CASSLEVGADTQYF.

J is TRBJ1-1 and V is TRBV7-8, with 7 positions matching TRBD1. The ends lost 1 base at V and 7 bases at J; junction bases unmatched: 9. The germline V gene has CDR1 SGHVS and CDR2 FQNEAQ. The CDR3 loop spans 15 amino acids. CDR3 coding DNA: TGTGCCAGCAGCTTAGGGAGCAGGGGGTTGAATGAAGCTTTCTTT. Translating it yields CASSLGSRGLNEAFF.

This clone was counted once. The CDR3 region is CASRGAGNEKLFF. The CDR3 bases are TGTGCCAGCAGGGGCGCAGGTAATGAAAAACTGTTTTTT. V and J are TRBV2 and TRBJ1-4, with D unresolved. Germline-derived CDR1 and CDR2 are SNHLY and FYNNEI. The CDR3 sequence is 13 residues long. Deletions cut 6 bases from V and 4 bases from J, with 9 bases between.

V gene TRBV28 combines with J gene TRBJ2-7; 7 positions match TRBD1. CDR1 is MDHEN, CDR2 SYDVKM, per germline. CDR3 length: 13 amino acids. J lost 1 base, V lost 7 bases, and 4 bases had no gene match. The CDR3 sequence: CASTTGVSYEQYF. As DNA, the CDR3 is TGTGCCAGCACCACAGGGGTGTCCTACGAGCAGTACTTC.

The chain carries TRBV12-5 and TRBJ2-2; 7 bases match TRBD1. The length of the CDR3 is 13 residues. The germline V gene encodes CDR1 LGHNT and CDR2 FRNRAP. The CDR3 is CATGQTNTGELFF. The CDR3, as DNA: TGTGCAACGGGACAGACGAACACCGGGGAGCTGTTTTTT. The full variable domain, in which reference TRBV12-5 and TRBJ2-2 provide the parts outside the CDR3, is DARVTQTPRHKVTEMGQEVTMRCQPILGHNTVFWYRQTMMQGLELLAYFRNRAPLDDSGMPKDRFSAEMPDATLATLKIQPSEPRDSAVYFCATGQTNTGELFFGEGSRLTVL.

The rearrangement links TRBV27 to TRBJ1-1; D is unresolved. Germline V gene data show CDR1 as MNHEY and CDR2 as SMNVEV (reference sequence). The CDR3 spans 14 residues. Trimming removed 3 bases from V and 5 bases from J, with 13 bases in between. The CDR3 sequence is CASSFTGWKTEAFF. The CDR3 DNA sequence: TGTGCCAGCAGTTTCACGGGGTGGAAAACTGAAGCTTTCTTT.

This clone was seen a few times. V usage is TRBV30 and J usage is TRBJ2-2; the D is unclear. This CDR3 has 13 residues. The ends were cut back, 0 bases at V and 3 bases at J, with 5 bases in the middle. The germline gives CDR1 GTSNPN, CDR2 SVGIG (reference sequence). As DNA, the CDR3 is TGTGCCTGGAGTGTACTCGACACCGGGGAGCTGTTTTTT. Amino acid sequence: CAWSVLDTGELFF. Supplemented by reference TRBV30 and TRBJ2-2, the full variable domain reads SQTIHQWPATLVQPVGSPLSLECTVEGTSNPNLYWYRQAAGRGLQLLFYSVGIGQISSEVPQNLSASRPQDRQFILSSKKLLLSDSGFYLCAWSVLDTGELFFGEGSRLTVL.

The chain links TRBV5-8 to TRBJ1-5; TRBD1 matches 9 bases. There are 14 residues in the CDR3. From germline, CDR1 is SGHTS and CDR2 YDEGEE. Trimming took 4 bases from V and 10 from J; bases not matched to a gene: 9. The CDR3 DNA reads TGTGCCAGCAGCGGGGACAGGGAGAGAGATCCCCAGCATTTT. Translating gives CASSGDRERDPQHF.